These 7 T cell receptor beta chains originate from one sample sequenced in a study of blood T cell repertoires in COVID-19 (dated by TCRdb to about 2020). Library preparation employed the immunoSEQ multiplex PCR assay. TCRdb re-hosts the immuneACCESS table, in-frame sequences only. Its copies lack some clones; in the studies checked, an unresolved V gene accounts for under half of them, and the cause for the rest is not known. This sample comprises about 100,000 clones, roughly 70% of them detected only once. In total, the top ten clones hold about 1.8% of the sample. The source material was peripheral blood. The receptors were gathered from a woman in her thirties or forties with acute or convalescent COVID-19.

This chain links TRBV9 with TRBJ1-1; 7 bases match TRBD1. CDR1 and CDR2 (germline): SGDLS, YYNGEE. This CDR3 is 14 amino acids long. J lost 3 bases, V lost 3 bases, and 5 bases had no gene match. CDR3 coding DNA: TGTGCCAGCAGCGGAACAGGGGCAGACACTGAAGCTTTCTTT. Protein product: CASSGTGADTEAFF.

This clone was seen a single time. This chain links TRBV27 with TRBJ1-6; D unclear. Germline lookup yields CDR1 MNHEY and CDR2 SMNVEV (reference sequence). There are 12 residues in the CDR3. With 5 bases removed from V and 11 bases from J, the gap between germline ends came to 10 bases. CDR3 DNA sequence: TGTGCCAGCAGTCGATCCGGGGCACCCCTCCACTTT. Translated, it gives CASSRSGAPLHF.

This chain joins TRBV10-3 and TRBJ2-5; D is perhaps TRBD2 (5 bases). Germline V gene lookup returns CDR1 ENHRY and CDR2 SYGVKD. Trimming took off 5 bases at V and 4 bases at J, with 8 bases between the two ends. This CDR3 has 12 residues. CDR3 sequence: CAISSDSETQYF. CDR3 nucleotides: TGTGCCATCAGTTCGGACTCAGAGACCCAGTACTTC.

The V and J genes are TRBV7-2 and TRBJ1-4; maybe TRBD1 (6 bases). CDR3 size: 13 residues. V shed 5 bases and J shed 8 bases, with 12 bases lying between them. CDR1 and CDR2 (germline): SGHTA, FQGNSA. CDR3 amino acids: CASSRPGTEKLFF. The CDR3 nucleotides read TGTGCCAGCAGCCGCCCCGGGACAGAAAAACTGTTTTTT.

The chain employs TRBV29-1 and TRBJ1-2; 9 bases line up with TRBD1. The CDR3 spans 14 residues. The germline V gene encodes CDR1 SQVTM and CDR2 ANQGSEA. V dropped 1 base and J dropped 4; count of bases not matched to a gene: 4. As DNA, the CDR3 is TGCAGCGTTGAAGTCACAGGGGGCAGCTATGGCTACACCTTC. It yields the protein CSVEVTGGSYGYTF.

The V call is TRBV27, the J call TRBJ2-5; 8 bases line up with TRBD1. The germline gives CDR1 MNHEY, CDR2 SMNVEV (reference sequence). V lost 6 bases and J lost 5; bases outside the gene matches: 8. The length of the CDR3 is 14 residues. For the CDR3, the DNA is TGTGCCAGCAGCCGAGACAGGGGCGTCGAGACCCAGTACTTC. It encodes CASSRDRGVETQYF.

This clone was observed a handful of times. J is TRBJ2-5 and V is TRBV5-1; 7 bases are a match to TRBD1. Germline-derived CDR1 and CDR2 are SGHRS and YFSETQ. The CDR3 has 14 residues. V trimming: 1 base; J trimming: 5 bases; junction bases outside the gene matches: 5. The CDR3 reads CASSLTGAVETQYF. CDR3 nucleotide sequence: TGCGCCAGCAGCTTGACAGGGGCGGTGGAGACCCAGTACTTC.